Listed below are T cell receptor beta chains from one sample, sequenced in a study of T-cell reconstitution after alpha-beta-depleted transplantation in children. In TCRdb, the PCR reads were re-called with MiXCR into one record per CDR3 protein. The sample consists of about 110,000 distinct CDR3 sequences, 10% of them appearing once. The sample in question was PBMCs from the stem cell graft donor, obtained from the stem cell graft. The receptors stem from a human donor who donated a stem cell graft to a child with acute lymphoblastic leukemia. The CDR3 runs from the conserved cysteine through the conserved F or W. Fields, in order: clone size, D gene, J gene, V gene, CDR3 protein, CDR3 DNA. D genes are given only for firm matches. For some rows the clone size is stated as once, few or many, or as a class when expanded; others skip it.

size: many; D: .; J: TRBJ2-3; V: TRBV7-2; CDR3: CASSLRDRSTDTQYF; DNA: TGTGCCAGCAGCTTAAGGGACCGAAGCACAGATACGCAGTATTTT
size: few; D: .; J: TRBJ2-6; V: TRBV7-2; CDR3: CASSLRRAGANVLTF; DNA: TGTGCCAGCAGCTTACGCAGGGCTGGGGCCAACGTCCTGACTTTC
size: many; D: .; J: TRBJ1-1; V: TRBV6-5; CDR3: CASRAVMNTEAFF; DNA: TGTGCCAGCAGGGCAGTCATGAACACTGAAGCTTTCTTT
size: many; D: TRBD1; J: TRBJ2-2; V: TRBV9; CDR3: CASSEPGQGAQTGELFF; DNA: TGTGCCAGCAGCGAGCCGGGACAGGGGGCGCAGACCGGGGAGCTGTTTTTT
size: .; D: .; J: TRBJ2-1; V: TRBV12-3/TRBV12-4; CDR3: CASSGSSWNEQFF; DNA: TGTGCCAGCAGTGGCTCGAGTTGGAATGAGCAGTTCTTC
size: many; D: TRBD2; J: TRBJ2-3; V: TRBV6-5; CDR3: CASSYSSSGGPSTDTQYF; DNA: TGTGCCAGCAGTTACTCGTCTAGCGGGGGACCAAGCACAGATACGCAGTATTTT
size: many; D: TRBD2; J: TRBJ2-1; V: TRBV29-1; CDR3: CSVLAGGYNEQFF; DNA: TGCAGCGTCCTAGCGGGAGGGTACAATGAGCAGTTCTTC
size: many; D: .; J: TRBJ2-7; V: TRBV20-1; CDR3: CSASRGLYEQYF; DNA: TGCAGTGCTTCCCGGGGGCTCTACGAGCAGTACTTC
size: many; D: .; J: TRBJ2-1; V: TRBV6-2/TRBV6-3; CDR3: CASSLVSLEQFF; DNA: TGTGCCAGCAGTTTGGTTAGTCTAGAGCAGTTCTTC
size: many; D: TRBD1; J: TRBJ1-1; V: TRBV12-3/TRBV12-4; CDR3: CASRRGPEAFF; DNA: TGTGCCAGCAGAAGGGGGCCCGAAGCTTTCTTT
size: many; D: .; J: TRBJ2-7; V: TRBV7-2; CDR3: CASSLLMRTYEQYF; DNA: TGTGCCAGCAGCTTATTAATGCGGACCTACGAGCAGTACTTC
size: many; D: TRBD2; J: TRBJ2-1; V: TRBV4-1; CDR3: CASSQEGPTSGGSYNEQFF; DNA: TGCGCCAGCAGCCAAGAGGGCCCTACTAGCGGGGGGTCCTACAATGAGCAGTTCTTC
size: many; D: .; J: TRBJ2-7; V: TRBV3-1; CDR3: CASSSIYEQYF; DNA: TGTGCCAGCAGCTCAATCTACGAGCAGTACTTC
size: many; D: .; J: TRBJ1-1; V: TRBV18; CDR3: CASSRTQDTEAFF; DNA: TGTGCCAGCTCACGCACTCAAGACACTGAAGCTTTCTTT
size: many; D: TRBD2; J: TRBJ2-5; V: TRBV20-1; CDR3: CSARTSGGLATQYF; DNA: TGCAGTGCGAGGACTAGCGGGGGCCTCGCTACCCAGTACTTC
size: .; D: TRBD1; J: TRBJ2-4; V: TRBV4-1; CDR3: CASSLGDRLAKNIQYF; DNA: TGCGCCAGCAGCTTGGGGGACAGATTAGCCAAAAACATTCAGTACTTC
size: .; D: TRBD2; J: TRBJ2-2; V: TRBV7-6; CDR3: CASSHSGANTGELFF; DNA: TGTGCCAGCAGCCATAGCGGGGCGAACACCGGGGAGCTGTTTTTT
size: many; D: .; J: TRBJ2-7; V: TRBV27; CDR3: CASSLRGAVYEQYF; DNA: TGTGCCAGCAGCCTTAGGGGGGCGGTTTACGAGCAGTACTTC
size: many; D: .; J: TRBJ2-7; V: TRBV12-3/TRBV12-4; CDR3: CASSLSKQYF; DNA: TGTGCCAGCAGTTTGAGCAAGCAGTACTTC
size: many; D: .; J: TRBJ2-7; V: TRBV7-9; CDR3: CASSLAGGGYEQYF; DNA: TGTGCCAGCAGCTTAGCAGGGGGTGGCTACGAGCAGTACTTC
size: many; D: .; J: TRBJ1-2; V: TRBV6-1; CDR3: CASSEDVVRGYTF; DNA: TGTGCCAGCAGTGAAGACGTGGTACGGGGCTACACCTTC
size: many; D: .; J: TRBJ2-2; V: TRBV4-2; CDR3: CASSGTRGTGELFF; DNA: TGTGCCAGCTCGGGGACGAGGGGCACCGGGGAGCTGTTTTTT
size: many; D: .; J: TRBJ1-3; V: TRBV27; CDR3: CASSPNAAESLSGNTIYF; DNA: TGTGCCAGCAGTCCCAATGCCGCAGAAAGCCTATCTGGAAACACCATATATTTT
size: many; D: .; J: TRBJ2-2; V: TRBV5-5; CDR3: CASSFRVTGVAGELFF; DNA: TGTGCCAGCAGCTTCCGTGTTACGGGGGTTGCCGGGGAGCTGTTTTTT
size: .; D: .; J: TRBJ1-4; V: TRBV19; CDR3: CASSPGQTTNEKLFF; DNA: TGTGCCAGTAGTCCCGGACAGACAACTAATGAAAAACTGTTTTTT
size: many; D: TRBD1; J: TRBJ2-7; V: TRBV12-3/TRBV12-4; CDR3: CASSLRGGRVGLGEQYF; DNA: TGTGCCAGCAGTTTGCGAGGGGGCAGGGTTGGGTTGGGCGAGCAGTACTTC
size: many; D: TRBD1; J: TRBJ2-1; V: TRBV29-1; CDR3: CSVGTGYYNEQFF; DNA: TGCAGCGTGGGGACAGGATACTACAATGAGCAGTTCTTC
size: many; D: .; J: TRBJ2-3; V: TRBV5-1; CDR3: CASTRAGLRTDTQYF; DNA: TGCGCCAGTACTCGGGCAGGGTTGCGAACAGATACGCAGTATTTT
size: many; D: TRBD2; J: TRBJ2-4; V: TRBV19; CDR3: CASSSSGGGNIQYF; DNA: TGTGCCAGTAGTTCTAGCGGGGGTGGAAACATTCAGTACTTC
size: many; D: TRBD1; J: TRBJ1-5; V: TRBV7-2; CDR3: CASSLGSTGSNQPQHF; DNA: TGTGCCAGCAGCTTAGGGTCGACAGGGAGCAATCAGCCCCAGCATTTT
size: many; D: .; J: TRBJ2-7; V: TRBV4-3; CDR3: CASSQKRSGEQYF; DNA: TGCGCCAGCAGCCAAAAGCGTTCCGGCGAGCAGTACTTC
size: many; D: .; J: TRBJ2-1; V: TRBV27; CDR3: CASSLVVTSNEQFF; DNA: TGTGCCAGCAGTTTAGTGGTGACTAGCAATGAGCAGTTCTTC
size: .; D: .; J: TRBJ2-5; V: TRBV25-1; CDR3: CASSEHRAQETQYF; DNA: TGTGCCAGCAGTGAGCACAGGGCCCAAGAGACCCAGTACTTC
size: many; D: .; J: TRBJ2-5; V: TRBV5-1; CDR3: CASSLDREDATQYF; DNA: TGCGCCAGCAGCTTGGACAGGGAGGATGCGACCCAGTACTTC
size: many; D: .; J: TRBJ2-2; V: TRBV6-1; CDR3: CASSAGTNTGELFF; DNA: TGTGCCAGCAGTGCGGGAACGAACACCGGGGAGCTGTTTTTT
size: many; D: TRBD2; J: TRBJ2-1; V: TRBV20-1; CDR3: CSAPWTSGSEQFF; DNA: TGCAGTGCCCCCTGGACTAGTGGGAGTGAGCAGTTCTTC
size: many; D: TRBD1; J: TRBJ2-7; V: TRBV20-1; CDR3: CSADRGQGFYEQYF; DNA: TGCAGTGCCGACCGGGGACAGGGGTTCTACGAGCAGTACTTC
size: .; D: .; J: TRBJ1-5; V: TRBV10-3; CDR3: CAISESSGNQPQHF; DNA: TGTGCCATCAGTGAGTCAAGCGGAAATCAGCCCCAGCATTTT
size: many; D: .; J: TRBJ1-3; V: TRBV5-1; CDR3: CASRPSSSGNTIYF; DNA: TGCGCCAGCAGGCCTTCGAGCTCTGGAAACACCATATATTTT